The text below deals with one TCR beta chain. The germline gives CDR1 LGHDT, CDR2 YNNKEL (reference sequence). Trimming stripped 4 bases from V and 5 bases from J, with 11 bases between. The length of the CDR3 is 13 residues. The data originate from a study of blood T cell repertoires in COVID-19. Study-level information: Sample material is recorded as cDNA or gDNA derived from T cells, B-cell-depleted T cells, or PBMCs.

The authors' processing: Reference gene primer amplification gave nucleated cell count estimates. The assay was immunoSEQ multiplex PCR, and TCRdb's table has in-frame clones only and misses some. V and J calls and clone size follow that table, whereas D and trimming were derived from the DNA. Counted here are about 78,000 clones, around 86% occurring once; the ten biggest clones make up less than 5%. Sequencing was performed on peripheral blood. The genes are TRBV3-1 (or the pseudogene TRBV3-2) and TRBJ2-5; D not resolved. The source of this sequence is a man in his fifties or sixties with active or convalescent COVID-19. The CDR3 coding sequence is TGTGCCAGCAGCCCCTCGACAATCGAGACCCAGTACTTC. Translating it yields CASSPSTIETQYF.